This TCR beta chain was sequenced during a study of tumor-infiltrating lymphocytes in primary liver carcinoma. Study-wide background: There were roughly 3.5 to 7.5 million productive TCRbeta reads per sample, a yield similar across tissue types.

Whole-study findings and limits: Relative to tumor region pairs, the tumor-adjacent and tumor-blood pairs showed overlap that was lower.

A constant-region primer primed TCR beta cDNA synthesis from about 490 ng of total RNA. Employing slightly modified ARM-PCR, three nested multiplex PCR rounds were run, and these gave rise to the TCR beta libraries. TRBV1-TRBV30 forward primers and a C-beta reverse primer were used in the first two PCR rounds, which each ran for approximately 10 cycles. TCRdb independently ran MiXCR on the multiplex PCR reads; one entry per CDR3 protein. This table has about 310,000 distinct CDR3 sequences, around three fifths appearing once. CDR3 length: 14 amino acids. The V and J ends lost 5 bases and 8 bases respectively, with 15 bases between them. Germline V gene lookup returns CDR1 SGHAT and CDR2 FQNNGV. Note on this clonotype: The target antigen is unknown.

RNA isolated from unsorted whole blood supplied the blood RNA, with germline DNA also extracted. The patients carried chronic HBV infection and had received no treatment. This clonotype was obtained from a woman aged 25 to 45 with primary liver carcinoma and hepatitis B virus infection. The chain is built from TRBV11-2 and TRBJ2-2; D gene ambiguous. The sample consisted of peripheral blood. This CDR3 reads CASSLVDKIGELFF. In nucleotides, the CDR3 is TGTGCCAGCAGCCTAGTCGACAAAATTGGGGAGCTGTTTTTT.